This T cell receptor beta chain originates from a study of blood T cell repertoires in COVID-19. TCRdb's copy holds only in-frame clones and misses some; the assay was immunoSEQ multiplex PCR. The sample contains some 250,000 clones, around nine tenths of which appear only once. Trimming took off 5 bases at V and 2 bases at J, with 9 bases between the two ends. From germline, CDR1 is SGHTA and CDR2 FQGTGA. The CDR3 has 14 residues. The chain carries TRBV7-3 and TRBJ2-2; weak D call: TRBD1 (5 bases). Specimen: peripheral blood. The origin of this receptor is a woman aged 55-75 years with COVID-19, enrolled during active disease. The CDR3 region is CASSQRGNTGELFF. In DNA, the CDR3 is TGTGCCAGCAGCCAAAGGGGTAACACCGGGGAGCTGTTTTTT.